This T cell receptor beta chain was captured by sequencing in a study of Ad26.COV2.S vaccination and SARS-CoV-2 variants. Whole-study findings and limits: Compared with placebo recipients, vaccine recipients had higher spike-specific TCR breadth.

Sequencing was performed with immunoSEQ multiplex PCR; in TCRdb, only in-frame clones are kept and a portion is missing. The table has roughly 180,000 clones, around 88% seen once. Germline lookup yields CDR1 SGHTA and CDR2 FQGTGA. The germline V and J ends were trimmed by 8 bases and 9 bases, with 11 bases remaining between them. This CDR3 is 11 amino acids long. This clone came up once. Its antigen is still unknown. Other DNA sequences within the sample encode an identical CDR3. Sample: peripheral blood, taken after recovery from COVID-19. J is TRBJ2-1 and V is TRBV7-3; a possible D gene is TRBD2 (5 bases). This receptor was obtained from a human donor who had recovered from COVID-19. The CDR3 sequence: CASSSGSEQFF. CDR3 DNA sequence: TGTGCCAGCTCTTCTGGGAGTGAGCAGTTCTTC.